This TCR beta chain was profiled in a study of CD8 T cells in ankylosing spondylitis (dated by TCRdb to 2016 to 2017). A note on the overall study: T cell receptor beta repertoires were profiled in healthy donors and ankylosing spondylitis patients so that disease-linked TCR variants could be found. The full study cohort was made up of about 25 ankylosing spondylitis patients and about a hundred healthy donors. Peripheral blood was sampled, and synovial fluid was also collected from ankylosing spondylitis patients. On the study overall, not on this receptor specifically: In peripheral blood, the disease-linked clones were found at relatively low frequencies and had a CD8+ phenotype. Some TCR beta motif variants had previously been reported in synovial fluid and blood of reactive arthritis patients, which suggested common disease-initiation mechanisms. The disease-linked clones were reported to be significantly enriched in matched synovial fluid samples from ankylosing spondylitis patients. Blood from ankylosing spondylitis patients appeared to be characterized by a TCR beta motif composed of about eight highly homologous amino acid variants.

The sample holds many counts of this clonotype. Its antigen has not been determined. No much larger clone exists at a distance of one base, and base qualities are not known. The sequencer listed for this sample is Illumina HiSeq 2500. Quantitative 5'-RACE with molecular barcodes was used to prepare TCR beta libraries. Per the source publication's procedure: Disease-linked TCR variants were identified with a new computational method built on a probabilistic model of VDJ rearrangement. TCRdb took the public reads, trimmed them with fastp at Q25, ran MiXCR for clone calling and kept in-frame beta chains. Identical CDR3 protein sequences are pooled into one entry, listed with their most common genes and DNA. The V and J calls, along with clone size, are taken from TCRdb and not from the paper's own processing. Here the sample has fewer than 750,000 distinct CDR3 sequences; under 20% occur a single time. The ten largest account for around 20% of the sample.

This TCR derives from a male donor with ankylosing spondylitis. The source material was blood, either unsorted or a sorted T cell fraction (not recorded which).

The CDR3 region: CASKMVGQGFASIYF. Here is the DNA: TGTGCCAGCAAGATGGTGGGACAGGGGTTCGCGTCCATATATTTT. Recombination connected TRBV12-3 or TRBV12-4 to TRBJ1-3, with TRBD1 identical over 10 junction bases. From the cysteine through the phenylalanine, the CDR3 covers 15 amino acids. Only the CDR3 DNA is retained, 45 bases long and in frame from the first base. Trimmed from V: 7 bases; trimmed from J: 11 bases; junction bases lacking a gene match: 14.